The clone carrying this T cell receptor (beta chain) occurred once. Its antigen is unknown. This specimen belongs to a study of cytomegalovirus exposure and HLA in healthy donors. Overall study context: The platform used for the roughly 120 validation repertoires matched that of the 600 to 800 first-cohort repertoires, a later analysis reported.

Broader study findings: It was reportedly the case that the classifier diagnosed cytomegalovirus status with high specificity and sensitivity. TCR clusters originating in the first cohort tended to co-occur in the roughly 110 validation repertoires, according to a later analysis.

Germline V gene data show CDR1 as LNHDA and CDR2 as SQIVND (reference sequence). CDR3 size: 17 residues. Deletions cut 4 bases from V and 5 bases from J, with 20 bases between. The assay was immunoSEQ multiplex PCR, and TCRdb's table has in-frame clones only and misses some. Seen here are 75,000 to 95,000 clones, 96% observed once, and the top ten hold 0.6% to 0.85%. Sequencing was performed on PBMCs. The sequence was obtained from a man between 18 and 29 years old in good health and CMV-seronegative. This rearrangement joins TRBV19 to TRBJ1-4; D is perhaps TRBD1 (5 bases). The CDR3 DNA reads as TGTGCCAGTAGTAGTGGGCAGGGCCCGCTCATAAATGAAAAACTGTTTTTT. Translating gives CASSSGQGPLINEKLFF.